These 22 T cell receptor beta chains came from one sample sequenced in a study of blood T cell repertoires in COVID-19. Clones were read by immunoSEQ multiplex PCR, and TCRdb kept only the in-frame ones, dropping some. The sample records around 260,000 clones, approximately 86% being singletons. Sequenced sample: peripheral blood. The receptors come from a human donor in a cohort sampled during active COVID-19.

J is TRBJ1-2 and V is TRBV7-2; tentative D call: TRBD1 (5 bases). CDR1 is SGHTA and CDR2 is FQGNSA in the germline V gene. This CDR3 comprises 13 residues. V dropped 4 bases and J dropped 8 bases, with 14 bases sitting between them. The CDR3 DNA reads as TGTGCCAGCAGCTCGCCAGGGTTTGAGGGCTACACCTTC. Translating it yields CASSSPGFEGYTF. Full variable domain (missing parts from reference TRBV7-2 and TRBJ1-2): GAGVSQSPSNKVTEKGKDVELRCDPISGHTALYWYRQSLGQGLEFLIYFQGNSAPDKSGLPSDRFSAERTGGSVSTLTIQRTQQEDSAVYLCASSSPGFEGYTFGSGTRLTVV.

The chain recombines TRBV7-2 with TRBJ2-7; D unclear. V gave up 2 bases and J gave up 3 bases, with 11 bases separating them. The germline V gene encodes CDR1 SGHTA and CDR2 FQGNSA. The CDR3 has 14 residues. The CDR3 loop reads CASSLTDFFYEQYF. The CDR3, as DNA: TGTGCCAGCAGCTTAACCGACTTCTTCTACGAGCAGTACTTC. The variable domain in full, with the rest retrieved from reference TRBV7-2 and TRBJ2-7, is GAGVSQSPSNKVTEKGKDVELRCDPISGHTALYWYRQSLGQGLEFLIYFQGNSAPDKSGLPSDRFSAERTGGSVSTLTIQRTQQEDSAVYLCASSLTDFFYEQYFGPGTRLTVT.

V gene TRBV28 combines with J gene TRBJ1-1; 8 bases agree with TRBD1. The germline V gene encodes CDR1 MDHEN and CDR2 SYDVKM. Trimming at V came to 4 bases and at J to 5 bases, leaving 9 bases not matched to a gene. The CDR3 has 15 amino acids. CDR3 region: CASSSLTTGATEAFF. CDR3 coding DNA: TGTGCCAGCAGTTCACTCACGACAGGGGCGACTGAAGCTTTCTTT.

The rearrangement joins TRBV24-1 to TRBJ1-3; D remains unclear. V gave up 3 bases and J gave up 6 bases, with 5 bases separating them. The CDR3 extends over 12 amino acids. The germline gives CDR1 KGHDR, CDR2 SFDVKD. The CDR3 region is CATSDRVNTIYF. The CDR3 DNA reads TGTGCCACCAGTGATCGCGTAAACACCATATATTTT.

The chain carries TRBV6-2 or TRBV6-3 and TRBJ2-7; TRBD2 agrees at 8 bases. The CDR3 sequence is 14 residues long. With V trimmed by 6 bases and J by 2 bases, 6 bases remained unmatched. Germline V gene lookup returns CDR1 MNHEY and CDR2 SVGEGT. CDR3 sequence: CASSTGTRAYEQYF. CDR3 nucleotides: TGTGCCAGCAGCACCGGGACTAGAGCCTACGAGCAGTACTTC.

This sequence joins TRBV4-3 and TRBJ1-2; 8 bases match TRBD1. The CDR3 covers 16 residues. The V segment lost 0 bases and the J segment 4 bases; nucleotides outside the gene matches: 7. CDR1 and CDR2 (germline): LGHNA, YSLEER. DNA for the CDR3: TGCGCCAGCAGCCAAGATTGGGACAGGCCATTCTATGGCTACACCTTC. Its protein is CASSQDWDRPFYGYTF.

CDR3: CASRNGGSGANVLTF. The CDR3 bases are TGTGCCAGCAGAAACGGGGGCTCTGGGGCCAACGTCCTGACTTTC. The rearrangement links TRBV3-1 (or the pseudogene TRBV3-2) to TRBJ2-6, with a weak D call TRBD2 (6 bases). Germline V gene sequence: CDR1 LGHDT, CDR2 YNNKEL (reference sequence). CDR3 length: 15 amino acids. V was pared by 6 bases and J by 0 bases, with 9 bases between.

V usage is TRBV28 and J usage is TRBJ1-2; tentative D call: TRBD1 (5 bases). The CDR3 is 15 residues long. CDR1 is MDHEN and CDR2 is SYDVKM in the germline V gene. V gave up 4 bases and J gave up 7 bases, with 19 bases separating them. As DNA, the CDR3 is TGTGCCAGCAGTTCCGGGAGCAGGGCCTCGGGTGGCTACACCTTC. Its protein product is CASSSGSRASGGYTF.

The chain is built from TRBV24-1 and TRBJ2-1; tentatively, D is TRBD2 (6 bases). This CDR3 is 14 amino acids long. V was clipped by 6 bases and J by 4 bases, with 12 bases between them. Germline V gene sequence: CDR1 KGHDR, CDR2 SFDVKD. CDR3 residues: CATSWGVGYNEQFF. The CDR3 DNA reads TGTGCCACCAGTTGGGGGGTGGGGTACAATGAGCAGTTCTTC.

The CDR3 protein is CASSGQTGNTIYF. In nucleotides, the CDR3 is TGTGCCAGCAGTGGACAGACTGGAAACACCATATATTTT. The chain employs TRBV2 and TRBJ1-3, with D tentatively TRBD1 (5 bases). Trimming left V 4 bases short and J 2 bases short, with 6 bases between. The CDR3 totals 13 residues. The V gene's germline CDR1 is SNHLY and CDR2 FYNNEI.

This clone was counted a single time. The genes are TRBV11-2 and TRBJ2-1, with D possibly matching TRBD2 (5 bases). The CDR3 sequence is 14 residues long. Germline-derived CDR1 and CDR2 are SGHAT and FQNNGV. V was cut by 4 bases and J by 4 bases, with 11 bases left in between. The CDR3 DNA sequence: TGTGCCAGCAGCTCGTCCGGGGTTTACAATGAGCAGTTCTTC. Amino acid sequence: CASSSSGVYNEQFF.

This chain uses TRBV6-2 or TRBV6-3 with TRBJ1-2; the match to TRBD1 covers 10 bases. There are 16 residues in the CDR3. The germline V gene has CDR1 MNHEY and CDR2 SVGEGT. V lost 7 bases to trimming and J lost 3 bases; unmatched junction nucleotides: 11. The CDR3 loop reads CASTPKGTGEDYGYTF. Here the CDR3 DNA reads TGTGCCAGCACCCCGAAGGGGACAGGGGAAGACTATGGCTACACCTTC.

J is TRBJ1-5 and V is TRBV27, with TRBD1 as a possible D gene (5 bases). CDR1 and CDR2 from the germline V gene are MNHEY and SMNVEV (reference sequence). V was clipped by 5 bases and J by 4 bases, with 15 bases between them. The CDR3 extends over 15 amino acids. CDR3 nucleotides: TGTGCCAGCAGTCCCCTCCGGGGGGATAATCAGCCCCAGCATTTT. It codes for CASSPLRGDNQPQHF.

The V gene is TRBV6-5, the J gene TRBJ1-4; D is possibly TRBD1 (6 bases). The CDR3 consists of 15 residues. The V gene lost 7 bases and the J gene lost 8 bases, with 20 bases spanning the gap. The V gene's germline CDR1 is MNHEY and CDR2 SVGAGI. DNA of the CDR3: TGTGCCAGCACCACCCCACACAGGGTCGGGGAAAAACTGTTTTTT. It yields the protein CASTTPHRVGEKLFF.

V gene TRBV9 combines with J gene TRBJ1-2, with a weak D call TRBD1 (6 bases). Trimming removed 4 bases from V and 2 bases from J, with 18 bases in between. The CDR3 runs 16 residues. Germline V lookup: CDR1 SGDLS, CDR2 YYNGEE. The CDR3 DNA reads TGTGCCAGCAGCCCCCACGGGGGGCGCCTGAACTATGGCTACACCTTC. It encodes CASSPHGGRLNYGYTF. The whole variable domain, remainder taken from reference TRBV9 and TRBJ1-2, is DSGVTQTPKHLITATGQRVTLRCSPRSGDLSVYWYQQSLDQGLQFLIQYYNGEERAKGNILERFSAQQFPDLHSELNLSSLELGDSALYFCASSPHGGRLNYGYTFGSGTRLTVV.

As for this clone: Relative to the germline gene, one junction end is altered; a read error may explain this. The chain employs TRBV4-1 and TRBJ2-7; 7 nucleotides agree with TRBD2. Germline loops: CDR1 MGHRA, CDR2 YSYEKL. The CDR3 spans 13 residues. CDR3 coding DNA: TGCGCCAGCAGCCAAGTTGCGGGAGCTTTTAGGGACTTC. It codes for CASSQVAGAFRDF.

This chain joins TRBV6-5 and TRBJ1-1; no reliable D call. CDR1 is MNHEY, CDR2 SVGAGI, per germline. The CDR3 loop spans 14 amino acids. V lost 8 bases, J lost 2 bases, and 15 bases lay in between. As DNA, the CDR3 is TGTGCCAGCCAAAAATATTCGGGAAACACTGAAGCTTTCTTT. Protein product: CASQKYSGNTEAFF.

This sequence joins TRBV25-1 and TRBJ2-7, with D perhaps TRBD1 (7 bases). The germline V and J ends were trimmed by 9 bases and 8 bases, with 20 bases remaining between them. Per the germline V gene, CDR1 is MGHDK and CDR2 is SYGVNS. The length of the CDR3 is 13 residues. In nucleotides, the CDR3 is TGTGCCAGTGCAGAACAGGGGACTGGCAAGCAGTACTTC. Translated: CASAEQGTGKQYF.

This clone was recorded only once. The V call is TRBV28, the J call TRBJ2-7; TRBD1 matches 12 bases. The germline V gene encodes CDR1 MDHEN and CDR2 SYDVKM. V lost 6 bases to trimming and J lost 5 bases; unmatched junction nucleotides: 8. The CDR3 is 15 amino acids. CDR3: CASRPPGQGAHEQYF. CDR3 sequence (DNA): TGTGCCAGCAGGCCCCCGGGACAGGGGGCACACGAGCAGTACTTC.

The CDR3 spells CASSQTGDNEQFF. In DNA form, the CDR3 reads TGTGCCAGCAGCCAAACCGGGGACAATGAGCAGTTCTTC. The chain joins TRBV3-1 (or the pseudogene TRBV3-2) to TRBJ2-1, with D possibly TRBD2 on 5 matching bases. The CDR3 length is 13 residues. Trimming shortened V by 2 bases and J by 5 bases, and 7 bases separated the two germline ends. Looked up from germline, CDR1 is LGHDT and CDR2 is YNNKEL (reference sequence).

This clone appeared a few times. J is TRBJ1-2 and V is TRBV5-1, with TRBD1 matching over 9 bases. With V trimmed by 5 bases and J by 3 bases, 8 bases remained unmatched. The CDR3 covers 15 residues. Per the germline V gene, CDR1 is SGHRS and CDR2 is YFSETQ. The CDR3 sequence: CASRRGQGRDYGYTF. CDR3 bases: TGCGCCAGCAGACGAGGACAGGGGCGGGACTATGGCTACACCTTC.

On this clone: Other DNA sequences in the same sample also yield this CDR3. The rearrangement uses TRBV5-1 and TRBJ2-3; 10 nucleotides line up with TRBD2. Germline V gives CDR1 SGHRS, CDR2 YFSETQ. Trimming cost V 2 bases and J 1 base; bases outside gene matches: 4. This CDR3 has 16 residues. The CDR3 sequence is CASSLRLAGGTDTQYF. The CDR3 region has the DNA TGCGCCAGCAGCTTAAGGCTAGCGGGGGGCACAGATACGCAGTATTTT. Full variable domain (missing parts from reference TRBV5-1 and TRBJ2-3): KAGVTQTPRYLIKTRGQQVTLSCSPISGHRSVSWYQQTPGQGLQFLFEYFSETQRNKGNFPGRFSGRQFSNSRSEMNVSTLELGDSALYLCASSLRLAGGTDTQYFGPGTRLTVL.